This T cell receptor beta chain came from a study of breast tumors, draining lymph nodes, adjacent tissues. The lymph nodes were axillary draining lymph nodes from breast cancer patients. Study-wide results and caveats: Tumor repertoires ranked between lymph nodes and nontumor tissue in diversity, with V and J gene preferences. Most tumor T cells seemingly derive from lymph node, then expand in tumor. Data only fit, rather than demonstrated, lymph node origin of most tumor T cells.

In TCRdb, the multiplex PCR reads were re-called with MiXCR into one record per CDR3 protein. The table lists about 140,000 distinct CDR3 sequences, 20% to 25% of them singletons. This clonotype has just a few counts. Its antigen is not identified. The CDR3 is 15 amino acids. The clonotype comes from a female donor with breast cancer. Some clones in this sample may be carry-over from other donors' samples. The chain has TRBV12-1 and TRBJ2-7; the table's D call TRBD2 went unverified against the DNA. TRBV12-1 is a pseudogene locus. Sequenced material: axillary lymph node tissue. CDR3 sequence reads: CASSFSASGKYEQYF. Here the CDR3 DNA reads TGTGCCAGCAGCTTTTCTGCTAGCGGGAAATACGAGCAGTACTTC.